Below, one T cell receptor beta chain is given with its context. Its cognate antigen is unknown. The data originate from a study of molecular identifiers for immune sequencing clone quantification. Study findings and constraints: The sizes of highly expanded clones could be underestimated when identical TCR molecules share a barcode.

The V gene's germline CDR1 is GTSNPN and CDR2 SVGIG (reference sequence). V lost 4 bases and J 3 bases, leaving 12 bases between the germline ends. The CDR3 runs 14 residues. Via MiXCR, TCRdb re-called the PCR reads, giving one row per CDR3 protein. Counted here are over 600,000 distinct CDR3 sequences, about 20% occurring once; the ten biggest clones make up around 0.86%. The gene calls are TRBV30 and TRBJ1-4, with a tentative D call TRBD1 (5 bases). Sample: naive CD8+ T cells from blood, with Jurkat cell RNA spiked in. Subset here: FACS-sorted CD8+CD4-CCR7+CD45RA+ naive T cells. The receptor comes from a human donor in good health. Some libraries in this study had Jurkat cell RNA spiked in. The CDR3 bases are TGTGCCTGGAAGGGGCTTGCAGCTAATGAAAAACTGTTTTTT. Its translation is CAWKGLAANEKLFF.